This is a list of T cell receptor beta chains from one sample in a study of cytomegalovirus exposure and HLA in healthy donors. Here immunoSEQ multiplex PCR was the method, and the copy in TCRdb shows in-frame clones only, minus some. The sample includes 120,000 to 150,000 clones, approximately 80% of them seen just once. Sequencing used PBMCs. These receptors were obtained from a male donor in good health and CMV-seronegative. Both conserved end residues are part of each CDR3. D genes are given only for firm matches. Some rows mark clone size as missing; the rest say once, few, many or name a class of expanded clone.

size,D,V,J,length,CDR3,DNA
NA,NA,TRBV6-5,TRBJ2-7,14,CASSHRAKYDEQYF,TGTGCCAGCAGTCACAGGGCCAAGTACGACGAGCAGTACTTC
NA,NA,TRBV25-1,TRBJ2-7,13,CASSFGGLHEQYF,TGTGCCAGCAGTTTCGGGGGGCTTCACGAGCAGTACTTC
NA,NA,TRBV19,TRBJ2-3,14,CASTDRLSTDTQYF,TGTGCCAGTACGGATAGACTTAGCACAGATACGCAGTATTTT
few,TRBD1,TRBV7-9,TRBJ1-1,16,CASEGGAGALNTEAFF,TGTGCCAGCGAAGGGGGCGCCGGGGCCTTGAACACTGAAGCTTTCTTT
NA,TRBD2,TRBV9,TRBJ2-1,15,CASSTRTSGYNEQFF,TGTGCCAGCAGCACCCGGACTAGCGGATACAATGAGCAGTTCTTC
few,TRBD1,TRBV2,TRBJ2-7,17,CASSESPPGTGVHEQYF,TGTGCCAGCAGTGAATCCCCCCCCGGGACAGGGGTTCACGAGCAGTACTTC
few,TRBD2,TRBV27,TRBJ2-7,16,CASSLSGLAEWYEQYF,TGTGCCAGCAGTTTATCCGGACTAGCGGAGTGGTACGAGCAGTACTTC
NA,NA,TRBV21-1,TRBJ2-7,16,CASSKETGQVPYEQYF,TGTGCCAGCAGCAAAGAAACAGGGCAGGTCCCCTACGAGCAGTACTTC
NA,TRBD2,TRBV18,TRBJ2-5,14,CASSRGGIQETQYF,TGTGCCAGCTCGCGGGGGGGGATCCAAGAGACCCAGTACTTC
NA,TRBD1,TRBV10-3,TRBJ1-2,13,CAVMGQGEVRYTF,TGTGCCGTGATGGGACAGGGAGAAGTTCGCTACACCTTC
NA,NA,TRBV15,TRBJ1-1,15,CATSRDRGLNTEAFF,TGTGCCACCAGCAGAGACAGGGGATTGAACACTGAAGCTTTCTTT
NA,NA,TRBV27,TRBJ2-7,17,CASSQQGSDSRIYEQYF,TGTGCCAGCAGTCAACAAGGTTCCGATTCGAGGATCTACGAGCAGTACTTC
few,NA,TRBV28,TRBJ1-2,14,CASSEISEIYGYTF,TGTGCCAGCAGTGAGATATCGGAGATCTATGGCTACACCTTC
NA,NA,TRBV7-8,TRBJ2-1,15,CASSLDLAYYNEQFF,TGTGCCAGCAGCTTAGACCTAGCGTACTACAATGAGCAGTTCTTC
NA,NA,TRBV29-1,TRBJ1-2,12,CSVATALYGYTF,TGCAGCGTTGCGACAGCCCTCTATGGCTACACCTTC
NA,NA,TRBV4-3,TRBJ2-1,13,CASSQTIGSEQFF,TGCGCCAGCAGCCAGACTATTGGGAGTGAGCAGTTCTTC
NA,TRBD2,TRBV11-2,TRBJ2-1,15,CASSLISGSYNEQFF,TGCGCCAGCAGCTTAATTAGCGGGAGCTACAATGAGCAGTTCTTC
NA,NA,TRBV27,TRBJ1-5,12,CASKREDQPQHF,TGTGCCAGCAAAAGAGAGGATCAGCCCCAGCATTTT
NA,NA,TRBV30,TRBJ1-3,16,CAWSFSGAGSGNTIYF,TGTGCCTGGAGTTTCTCGGGAGCGGGCTCTGGAAACACCATATATTTT
NA,NA,TRBV10-3,TRBJ1-5,16,CAISERPAGSNQPQHF,TGTGCCATCAGTGAGCGCCCTGCGGGTTCCAATCAGCCCCAGCATTTT
NA,NA,TRBV5-1,TRBJ2-3,14,CASSFNFLTDTQYF,TGCGCCAGCAGCTTCAACTTCCTCACAGATACGCAGTATTTT
NA,NA,TRBV5-8,TRBJ1-2,15,CASSLEVGRAIAYTF,TGTGCCAGCAGCTTGGAGGTGGGGAGAGCTATTGCCTACACCTTC
NA,NA,TRBV11-2,TRBJ2-4,18,CASSQTGTLTLAKNIQYF,TGTGCCAGCAGCCAGACCGGGACTTTGACCCTAGCCAAAAACATTCAGTACTTC
NA,NA,TRBV6-4,TRBJ2-2,13,CASSDSGPGELFF,TGTGCCAGCAGTGACTCTGGCCCCGGGGAGCTGTTTTTT
NA,TRBD2,TRBV5-6,TRBJ2-2,17,CASSSGLAGYSTGELFF,TGTGCCAGCAGTTCGGGACTAGCGGGATACTCCACCGGGGAGCTGTTTTTT
NA,TRBD1,TRBV28,TRBJ2-7,15,CASSYDLGQSYEQYF,TGTGCCAGCAGTTATGACCTGGGACAGTCCTACGAGCAGTACTTC
NA,NA,TRBV30,TRBJ1-2,16,CAWRPWEEHPIYGYTF,TGTGCCTGGAGGCCGTGGGAGGAACATCCCATCTATGGCTACACCTTC
NA,TRBD2,TRBV4-3,TRBJ2-7,13,CASSPSGAYEQYF,TGCGCCAGCAGCCCCAGCGGGGCCTACGAGCAGTACTTC
NA,TRBD1,TRBV4-3,TRBJ2-2,17,CASSHLPGQGTTGELFF,TGCGCCAGCAGCCATTTACCGGGACAGGGGACCACCGGGGAGCTGTTTTTT
NA,NA,TRBV18,TRBJ2-3,16,CASSPNDIGGTDTQYF,TGTGCCAGCTCACCCAATGATATCGGAGGCACAGATACGCAGTATTTT
NA,NA,TRBV7-9,TRBJ1-2,11,CASSLTDTYTF,TGTGCCAGCAGCCTGACAGACACATACACCTTC
NA,TRBD2,TRBV28,TRBJ2-2,15,CASSLPAGYTGELFF,TGTGCCAGCAGTTTACCAGCGGGGTACACCGGGGAGCTGTTTTTT